One and the same sample provided the 12 T cell receptor beta chains below, sequenced in a study of cytomegalovirus exposure and HLA in healthy donors. Data came from immunoSEQ multiplex PCR; TCRdb stores just in-frame clones and leaves some out. The sample shows a few hundred thousand clones, 86% of them seen only once. The sequencing input was PBMCs. These receptors all stem from a woman aged 18-29 years in good health and CMV-seronegative.

V gene TRBV7-9 combines with J gene TRBJ2-1; 7 bases are a match to TRBD2. The CDR3 consists of 14 residues. Trimming removed 3 bases from V and 5 bases from J; junction bases left unmatched: 4. The germline gives CDR1 SEHNR, CDR2 FQNEAQ (reference sequence). The CDR3, as DNA: TGTGCCAGCAGCTTCGGGCTAGCGGACAATGAGCAGTTCTTC. Protein product: CASSFGLADNEQFF.

V is TRBV28 and J is TRBJ2-7; 10 nucleotides match TRBD2. Trimming cost V 0 bases and J 3 bases; bases outside gene matches: 2. The CDR3 is made up of 15 amino acids. Germline lookup yields CDR1 MDHEN and CDR2 SYDVKM. CDR3 DNA: TGTGCCAGCAGTTTATGGGCTAGCGGGAGCTACGAGCAGTACTTC. This encodes CASSLWASGSYEQYF. Together with reference TRBV28 and TRBJ2-7, the CDR3 gives the full variable domain: DVKVTQSSRYLVKRTGEKVFLECVQDMDHENMFWYRQDPGLGLRLIYFSYDVKMKEKGDIPEGYSVSREKKERFSLILESASTNQTSMYLCASSLWASGSYEQYFGPGTRLTVT.

This sequence joins TRBV2 and TRBJ1-6, with 7 nucleotides matching TRBD1. V gave up 11 bases and J gave up 0 bases; unmatched junction bases: 4. This CDR3 is built from 14 residues. CDR1 and CDR2 (germline): SNHLY, FYNNEI. The CDR3 sequence is CAARQGSYNSPLHF. CDR3 coding DNA: TGTGCCGCGAGACAGGGCTCCTATAATTCACCCCTCCACTTT.

V gene TRBV19 combines with J gene TRBJ1-5, with 10 bases fitting TRBD1. Losses at the gene ends were 5 bases for V and 6 bases for J; bases not matched to a gene: 4. Germline V gene data show CDR1 as LNHDA and CDR2 as SQIVND (reference sequence). The CDR3 sequence is 14 residues long. CDR3 nucleotides: TGTGCCAGTAGTGCGGACAGGGGGGGTCAGCCCCAGCATTTT. Its protein product is CASSADRGGQPQHF.

J is TRBJ2-7 and V is TRBV18; D remains ambiguous. Germline CDR1 is KGHSH and CDR2 is LQKENI. This CDR3 comprises 12 residues. V dropped 3 bases and J dropped 4 bases, with 7 bases sitting between them. The CDR3 loop reads CASSPYLYEQYF. CDR3 nucleotides: TGTGCCAGCTCACCCTATTTGTACGAGCAGTACTTC.

The chain links TRBV30 to TRBJ2-5; TRBD2 is a possible D gene (7 bases). Germline V CDR1 and CDR2: GTSNPN, SVGIG (reference sequence). With 1 base removed from V and 5 bases from J, the gap between germline ends came to 14 bases. The CDR3 contains 14 residues. In DNA, the CDR3 is TGTGCCTGGAGTGAGGGGGGGAGCATGGAGACCCAGTACTTC. As protein: CAWSEGGSMETQYF.

The chain is built from TRBV28 and TRBJ1-2, with 11 bases fitting TRBD1. Germline V gene sequence: CDR1 MDHEN, CDR2 SYDVKM. The CDR3 covers 14 residues. V was clipped by 6 bases and J by 6 bases; unmatched bases: 6. The CDR3 bases are TGTGCCAGCAGCCGTGGACAGGGGGCGCATGGCTACACCTTC. It codes for CASSRGQGAHGYTF.

The chain combines TRBV28 with TRBJ1-2, with 7 bases identical to TRBD1. Germline CDR1 and CDR2: MDHEN and SYDVKM. CDR3 length equals 15 residues. Trimming took 5 bases from V and 8 from J; bases not matched to a gene: 14. The CDR3 here is CASSQLDREVAGYTF. The CDR3 region has the DNA TGTGCCAGCAGTCAACTCGACAGGGAAGTGGCGGGCTACACCTTC.

V is TRBV4-1 and J is TRBJ2-5, with D perhaps matching TRBD2 (5 bases). V was shortened by 4 bases and J by 5 bases, with 20 bases between the two germline ends. The length of the CDR3 is 16 residues. Germline values: CDR1 MGHRA, CDR2 YSYEKL. The CDR3: CASSPFEGRLGETQYF. DNA for the CDR3: TGCGCCAGCAGCCCGTTTGAGGGCCGCCTCGGGGAGACCCAGTACTTC.

This clone was recorded a few times. The chain has TRBV6-5 and TRBJ1-3; D not resolved. V shed 6 bases and J shed 1 base, with 10 bases lying between them. This CDR3 is 14 amino acids long. The germline V gene encodes CDR1 MNHEY and CDR2 SVGAGI. CDR3 protein: CASRGDYSGNTIYF. The CDR3, as DNA: TGTGCCAGCAGGGGAGACTATTCTGGAAACACCATATATTTT.

The chain carries TRBV9 and TRBJ2-7; 10 bases are a match to TRBD2. Unmatched junction bases numbered 4, after V lost 0 bases and J lost 1 base. The V gene's germline CDR1 is SGDLS and CDR2 YYNGEE. The CDR3 spans 16 residues. The CDR3 here is CASSVEPSGGSYEQYF. The CDR3, as DNA: TGTGCCAGCAGCGTAGAGCCTAGCGGGGGTTCCTACGAGCAGTACTTC.

This clone has a single count. The chain employs TRBV6-6 and TRBJ2-7; no clear D gene. Germline CDR1 and CDR2: MNHNY and SVGAGI (reference sequence). CDR3 length: 12 amino acids. V lost 4 bases, J lost 1 base, and 5 bases lay in between. CDR3 amino acids: CASSSVSYEQYF. Here the CDR3 DNA reads TGTGCCAGCAGTTCGGTTTCCTACGAGCAGTACTTC.